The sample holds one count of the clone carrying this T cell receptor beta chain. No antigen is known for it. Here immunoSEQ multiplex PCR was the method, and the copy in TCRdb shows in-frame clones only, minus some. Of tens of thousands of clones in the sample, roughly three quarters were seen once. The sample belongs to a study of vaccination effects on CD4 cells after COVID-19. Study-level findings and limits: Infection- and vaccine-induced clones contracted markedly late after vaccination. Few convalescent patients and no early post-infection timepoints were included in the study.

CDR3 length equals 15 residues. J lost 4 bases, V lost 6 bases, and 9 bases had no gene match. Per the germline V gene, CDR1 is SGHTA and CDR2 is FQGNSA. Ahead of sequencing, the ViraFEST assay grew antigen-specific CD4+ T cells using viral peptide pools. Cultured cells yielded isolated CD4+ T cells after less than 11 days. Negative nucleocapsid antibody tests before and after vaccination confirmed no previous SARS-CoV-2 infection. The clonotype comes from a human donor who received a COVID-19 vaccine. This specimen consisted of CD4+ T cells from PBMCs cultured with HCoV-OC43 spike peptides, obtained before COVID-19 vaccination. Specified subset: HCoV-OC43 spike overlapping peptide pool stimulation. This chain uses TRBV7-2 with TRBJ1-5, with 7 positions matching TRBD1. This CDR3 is CASSQNRDRNQPQHF. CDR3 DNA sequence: TGTGCCAGCAGTCAAAACCGGGACAGAAATCAGCCCCAGCATTTT. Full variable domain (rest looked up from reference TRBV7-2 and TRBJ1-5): GAGVSQSPSNKVTEKGKDVELRCDPISGHTALYWYRQSLGQGLEFLIYFQGNSAPDKSGLPSDRFSAERTGGSVSTLTIQRTQQEDSAVYLCASSQNRDRNQPQHFGDGTRLSIL.